This TCR beta chain was sequenced for a study of blood T cell repertoires in COVID-19. About the research overall: Italy, Spain and the United States were the sources of the convalescent and acute COVID-19 samples.

V trimming: 4 bases; J trimming: 5 bases; junction bases outside the gene matches: 9. The CDR3 spans 15 residues. Germline loops: CDR1 LNHDA, CDR2 SQIVND (reference sequence). Produced via immunoSEQ multiplex PCR; TCRdb's table is partial and in-frame only. The table includes over 85,000 clones, around 74% detected once. The sequencing input was peripheral blood. The chain is built from TRBV19 and TRBJ2-5; 8 bases match TRBD2. The clonotype originates from a woman aged 55-70 years with acute or convalescent COVID-19. The CDR3 here is CASSSSGGRGETQYF. The CDR3 DNA sequence: TGTGCCAGTAGTAGTTCGGGGGGGCGCGGGGAGACCCAGTACTTC.